This TCR beta chain was documented in a study of blood T cell repertoires in COVID-19. Study-level information: Samples taken during acute and convalescent COVID-19 were collected in the United States, Italy and Spain.

Here immunoSEQ multiplex PCR was the method, and the copy in TCRdb shows in-frame clones only, minus some. The sample lists more than 200,000 clones; around nine tenths were seen once. Self-reported history from a screening survey and questionnaire set each donor's cohort. What the recovered Cohort 3 donors had was two negative PCRs, clearance, or symptom resolution. Per the germline V gene, CDR1 is LNHDA and CDR2 is SQIVND (reference sequence). The trim removed 3 bases at V and 2 bases at J, leaving 7 bases unmatched. This CDR3 has 15 amino acids. The origin of this receptor is a woman aged 45-65 years who had recovered from COVID-19. The rearrangement links TRBV19 to TRBJ2-7; TRBD2 matches 7 bases. Material for sequencing was PBMCs or T cells enriched from blood (not recorded which). CDR3 sequence reads: CASSIGLAEAYEQYF. In nucleotides, the CDR3 is TGTGCCAGTAGTATCGGGCTAGCGGAGGCCTACGAGCAGTACTTC. Combining the CDR3 with reference TRBV19 and TRBJ2-7 gives the whole variable domain DGGITQSPKYLFRKEGQNVTLSCEQNLNHDAMYWYRQDPGQGLRLIYYSQIVNDFQKGDIAEGYSVSREKKESFPLTVTSAQKNPTAFYLCASSIGLAEAYEQYFGPGTRLTVT.